The 28 T cell receptor beta chains listed next were all sequenced from one sample in a study of CD8+ T cells in alopecia areata (dated by TCRdb to the late 2010s). Library preparation used the immunoSEQ multiplex PCR assay. To provide template for TCR sequencing, every sample had RNA extracted and reverse transcribed into cDNA. In TCRdb, the immuneACCESS table is reduced to in-frame sequences with V and J assigned. These tables do not hold every clone; where another copy was compared, an unresolved V gene accounts for under half, and the others remain unexplained. The sample table contains around 200,000 clones; only one count was recorded for around 56% of them. The top ten hold approximately 0.63% of the sample. Read against the paper, the sample's time point label means: four to five weeks on oral tofacitinib. In light of the paper, this sample's treatment or condition label describes: oral pan-JAK inhibitor, 5-10 mg twice daily.

The sequencing here drew on CD4+ T cells sorted from blood, taken at week 4, from a patient treated with tofacitinib. The receptors come from a human donor with alopecia areata.

This chain uses TRBV29-1 with TRBJ2-3; the D gene is possibly TRBD1 (6 bases). V shed 7 bases and J shed 1 base, with 12 bases lying between them. This CDR3 is built from 13 residues. Germline V gives CDR1 SQVTM, CDR2 ANQGSEA. In DNA, the CDR3 is TGCAGCGCCCGCAGGGGCGGCACAGATACGCAGTATTTT. This sequence encodes CSARRGGTDTQYF.

This chain joins TRBV4-2 and TRBJ2-7; no definite D call. This CDR3 comprises 14 residues. Trimming left V 4 bases short and J 4 bases short, with 14 bases between. Germline values: CDR1 LGHNA, CDR2 YNFKEQ. The chain's CDR3 is CASSPSDRPYEQYF. The CDR3 DNA reads as TGTGCCAGCAGCCCCTCGGATAGGCCTTACGAGCAGTACTTC.

The chain uses TRBV5-1 and TRBJ2-1; D gene ambiguous. In germline, CDR1 is SGHRS, CDR2 YFSETQ. Trimming took off 0 bases at V and 5 bases at J, with 9 bases between the two ends. CDR3 length: 14 residues. DNA of the CDR3: TGCGCCAGCAGCTTGGAGGCTAGACACAATGAGCAGTTCTTC. It codes for CASSLEARHNEQFF.

This rearrangement joins TRBV29-1 to TRBJ1-1, with D perhaps TRBD1 (6 bases). Per germline, CDR1 SQVTM and CDR2 ANQGSEA. The CDR3 has 15 residues. V lost 6 bases to trimming and J lost 4 bases, with 21 bases between them. CDR3 sequence reads: CSVPNQINRVTEAFF. The CDR3 DNA reads as TGCAGCGTACCCAACCAAATCAACAGGGTCACTGAAGCTTTCTTT.

The chain links TRBV25-1 to TRBJ2-1; no clear D. CDR3 size: 13 residues. Germline CDR1 and CDR2: MGHDK and SYGVNS. V was clipped by 8 bases and J by 6 bases, with 14 bases between them. The CDR3 here is CASGPQRLNEQFF. CDR3 DNA: TGTGCCAGCGGCCCTCAGCGCCTCAATGAGCAGTTCTTC. Using reference TRBV25-1 and TRBJ2-1 for the parts outside the CDR3, the full variable domain is EADIYQTPRYLVIGTGKKITLECSQTMGHDKMYWYQQDPGMELHLIHYSYGVNSTEKGDLSSESTVSRIRTEHFPLTLESARPSHTSQYLCASGPQRLNEQFFGPGTRLTVL.

The chain joins TRBV30 to TRBJ2-7; the match to TRBD1 covers 10 bases. The germline CDR1 and CDR2 sequences are GTSNPN and SVGIG (reference sequence). CDR3 length equals 16 residues. V trimming: 1 base; J trimming: 4 bases; junction bases outside the gene matches: 10. DNA of the CDR3: TGTGCCTGGAGTGCCCCAAGGACAGGGGGTAGATACGAGCAGTACTTC. This translates into CAWSAPRTGGRYEQYF.

This chain links TRBV7-3 with TRBJ2-2; no firm D call. Per the germline V gene, CDR1 is SGHTA and CDR2 is FQGTGA. CDR3 length: 14 residues. The germline V and J ends were trimmed by 1 base and 6 bases, with 9 bases remaining between them. The CDR3 coding sequence is TGTGCCAGCAGCTTAAATGGAGTGGCCGGGGAGCTGTTTTTT. Protein sequence: CASSLNGVAGELFF. Full variable domain (rest looked up from reference TRBV7-3 and TRBJ2-2): GAGVSQTPSNKVTEKGKYVELRCDPISGHTALYWYRQSLGQGPEFLIYFQGTGAADDSGLPNDRFFAVRPEGSVSTLKIQRTERGDSAVYLCASSLNGVAGELFFGEGSRLTVL.

The chain employs TRBV2 and TRBJ2-3; 9 bases map to TRBD1. With 5 bases clipped from V and 2 bases from J, the junction kept 5 bases outside the gene matches. Germline CDR1 is SNHLY and CDR2 is FYNNEI. There are 15 residues in the CDR3. The CDR3 DNA follows: TGTGCCAGCAGTCCCGGGACAGGGTCCACAGATACGCAGTATTTT. Its translation is CASSPGTGSTDTQYF.

This chain links TRBV29-1 with TRBJ1-1; 10 bases fit TRBD1. V gave up 4 bases and J gave up 6 bases; unmatched junction bases: 5. The CDR3 covers 13 residues. CDR1 and CDR2 from the germline V gene are SQVTM and ANQGSEA. The CDR3 loop is CSVAGQGRAEAFF. CDR3 DNA: TGCAGCGTTGCGGGACAGGGGCGCGCTGAAGCTTTCTTT.

The chain links TRBV7-9 to TRBJ1-2; D perhaps matches TRBD1 (5 bases). Germline V CDR1 and CDR2: SEHNR, FQNEAQ (reference sequence). This CDR3 is built from 14 residues. The V end lost 2 bases, the J end lost 6 bases, and 13 bases lay between the germline ends. This CDR3 is CASSLTGTIDGYTF. The CDR3 DNA follows: TGTGCCAGCAGCTTAACCGGGACCATAGATGGCTACACCTTC. Supplemented by reference TRBV7-9 and TRBJ1-2, the full variable domain reads DTGVSQNPRHKITKRGQNVTFRCDPISEHNRLYWYRQTLGQGPEFLTYFQNEAQLEKSRLLSDRFSAERPKGSFSTLEIQRTEQGDSAMYLCASSLTGTIDGYTFGSGTRLTVV.

The chain is built from TRBV18 and TRBJ2-3; either TRBD1 or TRBD2 may fit D (6 bases each). Germline CDR1 KGHSH, CDR2 LQKENI. V dropped 4 bases and J dropped 2 bases, with 19 bases sitting between them. CDR3 length: 17 residues. Here the CDR3 reads CASSRRGPDTDTDTQYF. The CDR3 DNA reads as TGTGCCAGCTCACGACGGGGGCCGGATACGGACACAGATACGCAGTATTTT.

The chain is built from TRBV5-1 and TRBJ2-3, with 14 bases lining up with TRBD2. Trimming cost V 4 bases and J 0 bases; bases outside gene matches: 10. Per the germline V gene, CDR1 is SGHRS and CDR2 is YFSETQ. This CDR3 is built from 19 residues. The CDR3 coding sequence is TGCGCCAGCAGCATCGGGACTAGCGGGGGAATATCTAGCACAGATACGCAGTATTTT. This gives the protein CASSIGTSGGISSTDTQYF.

This chain connects TRBV29-1 to TRBJ1-5; TRBD1 matches 9 bases. Germline lookup yields CDR1 SQVTM and CDR2 ANQGSEA. The trim removed 5 bases at V and 4 bases at J, leaving 6 bases unmatched. CDR3 length: 14 residues. The CDR3 bases are TGCAGCGTTATTTTGGGACAGGGAAATCAGCCCCAGCATTTT. This codes for CSVILGQGNQPQHF.

This chain connects TRBV7-2 to TRBJ2-1; tentative D call: TRBD1 (5 bases). The V gene's germline CDR1 is SGHTA and CDR2 FQGNSA. V shed 4 bases and J shed 12 bases, with 25 bases lying between them. CDR3 size: 16 residues. CDR3: CASSWQGSGPATGQFF. The CDR3 nucleotides are TGTGCCAGCAGCTGGCAGGGCTCGGGTCCTGCTACGGGGCAGTTCTTC. The complete variable domain, with remaining parts taken from reference TRBV7-2 and TRBJ2-1, reads GAGVSQSPSNKVTEKGKDVELRCDPISGHTALYWYRQSLGQGLEFLIYFQGNSAPDKSGLPSDRFSAERTGGSVSTLTIQRTQQEDSAVYLCASSWQGSGPATGQFFGPGTRLTVL.

The chain joins TRBV15 to TRBJ2-5; D is uncertain. The CDR3 runs to 14 residues. With 1 base removed from V and 4 bases from J, the gap between germline ends came to 10 bases. Germline CDR1 reads LNHNV; CDR2 reads YYDKDF (reference sequence). Here the CDR3 reads CATSRAGKSETQYF. The CDR3 bases are TGTGCCACCAGCAGAGCCGGTAAATCAGAGACCCAGTACTTC.

The chain combines TRBV30 with TRBJ2-3; D perhaps matches TRBD2 (6 bases). The CDR3 is 14 amino acids. Between the trimmed V and J ends, which lost 7 bases and 3 bases, there was a span of 17 bases. Germline V gene sequence: CDR1 GTSNPN, CDR2 SVGIG (reference sequence). DNA for the CDR3: TGTGCCTCCACCCCTAGCGTCTTGACAGATACGCAGTATTTT. Protein: CASTPSVLTDTQYF.

The chain combines TRBV29-1 with TRBJ2-1; perhaps TRBD2 as D (5 bases). The CDR3 totals 14 residues. V shed 7 bases and J shed 5 bases, with 18 bases lying between them. CDR1 is SQVTM, CDR2 ANQGSEA, per germline. The CDR3 nucleotides are TGCAGCGCATGGCCGGGATCGAGTCACAATGAGCAGTTCTTC. Translated, it gives CSAWPGSSHNEQFF.

The gene calls are TRBV30 and TRBJ1-5; maybe TRBD1 (6 bases). Germline V CDR1 and CDR2: GTSNPN, SVGIG (reference sequence). The CDR3 contains 17 residues. V shed 0 bases and J shed 0 bases, with 15 bases lying between them. The CDR3 spells CAWSVRAGDYSNQPQHF. DNA for the CDR3: TGTGCCTGGAGTGTAAGGGCAGGGGATTATAGCAATCAGCCCCAGCATTTT.

Points on this clone: This sample also contains other DNA sequences that code for the same CDR3. The rearrangement joins TRBV30 to TRBJ2-5; D possibly uses TRBD1 or TRBD2 (5 bases each). This CDR3 contains 11 residues. The V gene lost 3 bases and the J gene lost 3 bases, with 5 bases spanning the gap. Germline V gives CDR1 GTSNPN, CDR2 SVGIG (reference sequence). The CDR3 DNA is TGTGCCTGGAGGGGGGAAGAGACCCAGTACTTC. It yields the protein CAWRGEETQYF.

This chain uses TRBV4-1 with TRBJ1-1, with 9 bases fitting TRBD1. V trimming: 4 bases; J trimming: 5 bases; junction bases outside the gene matches: 14. CDR1 is MGHRA and CDR2 is YSYEKL in the germline V gene. The CDR3 loop spans 17 amino acids. DNA of the CDR3: TGCGCCAGCAGCCGGGGTCCGGGACAGGGAGAAAGGACTGAAGCTTTCTTT. Protein product: CASSRGPGQGERTEAFF.

The chain employs TRBV27 and TRBJ1-2; TRBD1 aligns across 8 bases. J lost 8 bases, V lost 3 bases, and 5 bases had no gene match. The CDR3 has 13 amino acids. Germline values: CDR1 MNHEY, CDR2 SMNVEV (reference sequence). DNA of the CDR3: TGTGCCAGCAGTTTTCAGGGGGCGTGGGGCTACACCTTC. Its translation is CASSFQGAWGYTF.

This clone was seen a few times. This chain links TRBV28 with TRBJ2-3; TRBD2 is a possible D gene (5 bases). V shed 6 bases and J shed 13 bases, with 29 bases lying between them. CDR1 is MDHEN and CDR2 is SYDVKM in the germline V gene. The CDR3 loop spans 16 amino acids. The CDR3 nucleotides read TGTGCCAGCAGCATAACGAGGGCTAGCAAATCCCTTGTAAAGTATTTT. This encodes CASSITRASKSLVKYF.

V usage is TRBV5-5 and J usage is TRBJ2-5; D possibly uses TRBD1 or TRBD2 (5 bases each). V lost 3 bases and J lost 5, with 11 bases in between. Germline V gene lookup returns CDR1 SGHKS and CDR2 YYEKEE (reference sequence). There are 13 residues in the CDR3. The CDR3 here is CASSWWGSETQYF. The CDR3 nucleotides are TGTGCCAGCAGCTGGTGGGGGTCCGAGACCCAGTACTTC. Based on the CDR3 plus reference TRBV5-5 and TRBJ2-5, the full variable domain is DAGVTQSPTHLIKTRGQQVTLRCSPISGHKSVSWYQQVLGQGPQFIFQYYEKEERGRGNFPDRFSARQFPNYSSELNVNALLLGDSALYLCASSWWGSETQYFGPGTRLLVL.

The chain has TRBV5-1 and TRBJ1-2; TRBD1 agrees at 7 bases. V was clipped by 8 bases and J by 8 bases; unmatched bases: 9. Germline V lookup: CDR1 SGHRS, CDR2 YFSETQ. The CDR3 is 12 residues long. CDR3 region: CASTFQGDGYTF. CDR3 coding DNA: TGCGCCAGTACGTTCCAGGGGGACGGCTACACCTTC.

The chain couples TRBV29-1 to TRBJ2-1, with a weak D call TRBD1 (6 bases). Trimming cost V 5 bases and J 10 bases, with 12 bases left between them. CDR1 is SQVTM, CDR2 ANQGSEA, per germline. CDR3 length equals 11 residues. The CDR3 sequence is CSVNRDTEQFF. In DNA form, the CDR3 reads TGCAGCGTTAACCGGGACACAGAGCAGTTCTTC.

The J gene is TRBJ2-1, the V gene TRBV18; D may be TRBD1 (5 bases). CDR3 length: 13 residues. Germline CDR1 reads KGHSH; CDR2 reads LQKENI. V was clipped by 3 bases and J by 7 bases, with 10 bases between them. CDR3 amino acids: CASSPAGLNEQFF. The CDR3 DNA reads as TGTGCCAGCTCACCCGCAGGGTTGAATGAGCAGTTCTTC.

The chain joins TRBV30 to TRBJ1-2; no firm D call. V lost 3 bases, J lost 6 bases, and 17 bases lay in between. Per germline, CDR1 GTSNPN and CDR2 SVGIG (reference sequence). There are 14 residues in the CDR3. The CDR3 protein is CAWSGTGPRNGYTF. The CDR3 bases are TGTGCCTGGAGCGGAACCGGGCCAAGGAATGGCTACACCTTC.

This chain uses TRBV5-4 with TRBJ2-6, with 11 bases lining up with TRBD1. V was clipped by 4 bases and J by 4 bases; unmatched bases: 10. The germline V gene has CDR1 SGHNT and CDR2 YYREEE (reference sequence). The CDR3 covers 18 residues. CDR3 sequence: CASSARTGGISGANVLTF. The CDR3 DNA follows: TGTGCCAGCAGCGCACGGACAGGGGGCATATCGGGGGCCAACGTCCTGACTTTC.